This T cell receptor beta chain appears in the sequencing data of a study of cytomegalovirus exposure and HLA in healthy donors. The study's findings and limits: When a later analysis was performed, an Asian-associated ancestry cluster reportedly had fewer N-insertions than the roughly 670-donor mean. It was confirmed in vitro that three of the CMV-associated chains were specific for CMV antigens. Certain indistinguishable V segments, among them TRBV6-2 and TRBV6-3, were excluded. A missense variant in DCLRE1C was later tied to TCR beta V- and J-gene trimming.

Concerning this clone: Its cognate antigen is unknown.

Primers included in the PCR were 60 Vbeta and 13 Jbeta primers. TCRdb keeps only in-frame clones here, not all; method: immunoSEQ multiplex PCR. There are some 150,000 clones in the sample; about 82% occur only once, and approximately 7% lies in the top ten. Germline trimming cut 5 bases from V and 8 bases from J; bases unmatched to any gene: 8. There are 16 residues in the CDR3. Germline loops: CDR1 SGHTA, CDR2 FQGNSA. This TCR was recovered from a woman in her 30s in good health and CMV-seropositive. The sample consisted of PBMCs. The V and J genes are TRBV7-2 and TRBJ2-3, with TRBD2 identical over 15 bases. CDR3 in amino acids: CASSRRTSGGAGTQYF. For the CDR3, the DNA is TGTGCCAGCAGCCGCCGGACTAGCGGGGGGGCCGGTACGCAGTATTTT.